The clone carrying this TCR beta chain was seen many times. Trimming removed 3 bases from V and 4 bases from J, with 10 bases in between. The CDR3 runs 14 residues. Per the germline V gene, CDR1 is KGHSH and CDR2 is LQKENI. The sample comes from a study of shared clonotypes between healthy human individuals. Repertoires were generated with immunoSEQ multiplex PCR, while TCRdb's copy carries only in-frame clones and drops some. This sample has about 1.1 million clones, with roughly 77% found just once. The rearrangement uses TRBV18 and TRBJ1-5; TRBD1 might be the D (6 bases). The clonotype comes from a man aged 18 to 29 in good health. Some clones in this sample may be carry-over from other donors' samples. Sequencing was carried out using memory CD4+ T cells from PBMCs. Subset reported: CD45RA-negative fraction. The CDR3 DNA reads as TGTGCCAGCTCACCGCTGGACAGAAATCAGCCCCAGCATTTT. Its protein product is CASSPLDRNQPQHF.